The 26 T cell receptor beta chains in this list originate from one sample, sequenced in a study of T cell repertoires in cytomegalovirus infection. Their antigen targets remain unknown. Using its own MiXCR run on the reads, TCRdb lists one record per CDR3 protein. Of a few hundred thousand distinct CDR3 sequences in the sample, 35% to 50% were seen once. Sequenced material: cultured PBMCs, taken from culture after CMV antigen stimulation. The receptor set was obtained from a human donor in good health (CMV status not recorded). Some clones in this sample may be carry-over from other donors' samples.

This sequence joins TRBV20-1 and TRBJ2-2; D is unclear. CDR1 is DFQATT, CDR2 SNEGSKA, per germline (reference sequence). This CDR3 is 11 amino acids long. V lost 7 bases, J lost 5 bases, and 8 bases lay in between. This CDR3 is CSVSRTGELFF. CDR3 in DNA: TGCAGTGTAAGCCGAACCGGGGAGCTGTTTTTT.

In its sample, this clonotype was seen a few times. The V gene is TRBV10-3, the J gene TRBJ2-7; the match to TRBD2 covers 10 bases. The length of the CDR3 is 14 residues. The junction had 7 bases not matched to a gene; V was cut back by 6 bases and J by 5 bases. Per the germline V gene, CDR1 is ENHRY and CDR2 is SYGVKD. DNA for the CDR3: TGTGCCATCAGCAGAGCGGGGGGGCAGAACGAGCAGTACTTC. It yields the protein CAISRAGGQNEQYF.

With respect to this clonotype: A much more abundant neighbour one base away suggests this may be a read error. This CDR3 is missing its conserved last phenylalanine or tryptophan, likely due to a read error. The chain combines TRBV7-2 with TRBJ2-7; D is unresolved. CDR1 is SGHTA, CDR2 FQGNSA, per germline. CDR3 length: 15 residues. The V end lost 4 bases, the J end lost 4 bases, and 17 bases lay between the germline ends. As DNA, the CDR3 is TGTGCCAGCAGCTCCGCCCTAGGACCGGCGTACGAGCAGTACCTC. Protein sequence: CASSSALGPAYEQYL.

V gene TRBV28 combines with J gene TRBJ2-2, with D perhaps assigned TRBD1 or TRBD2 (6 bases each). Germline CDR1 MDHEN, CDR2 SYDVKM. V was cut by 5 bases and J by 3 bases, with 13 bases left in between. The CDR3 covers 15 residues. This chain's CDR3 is CASSRNRDYTGELFF. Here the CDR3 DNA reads TGTGCCAGCAGTCGCAACAGGGACTACACCGGGGAGCTGTTTTTT.

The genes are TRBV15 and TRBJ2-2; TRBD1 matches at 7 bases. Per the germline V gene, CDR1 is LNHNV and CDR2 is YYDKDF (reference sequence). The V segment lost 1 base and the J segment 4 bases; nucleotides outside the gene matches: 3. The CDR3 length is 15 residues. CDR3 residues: CATSRGGGGTGELFF. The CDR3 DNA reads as TGTGCCACCAGCAGAGGAGGGGGCGGCACCGGGGAGCTGTTTTTT. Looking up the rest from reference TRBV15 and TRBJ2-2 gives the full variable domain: DAMVIQNPRYQVTQFGKPVTLSCSQTLNHNVMYWYQQKSSQAPKLLFHYYDKDFNNEADTPDNFQSRRPNTSFCFLDIRSPGLGDTAMYLCATSRGGGGTGELFFGEGSRLTVL.

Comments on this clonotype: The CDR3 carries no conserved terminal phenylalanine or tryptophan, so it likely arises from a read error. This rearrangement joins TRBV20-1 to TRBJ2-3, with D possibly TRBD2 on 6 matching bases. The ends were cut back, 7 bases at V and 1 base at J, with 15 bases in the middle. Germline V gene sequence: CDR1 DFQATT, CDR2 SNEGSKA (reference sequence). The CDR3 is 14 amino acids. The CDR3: CSVVGLAGTDTQYL. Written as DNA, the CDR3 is TGCAGTGTAGTCGGGTTAGCGGGCACAGATACGCAGTATTTA.

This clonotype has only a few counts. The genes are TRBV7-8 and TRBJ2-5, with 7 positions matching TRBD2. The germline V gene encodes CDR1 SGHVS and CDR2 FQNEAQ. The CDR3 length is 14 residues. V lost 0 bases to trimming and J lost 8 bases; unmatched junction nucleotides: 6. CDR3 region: CASSLAGGPGTQYF. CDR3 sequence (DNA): TGTGCCAGCAGCTTAGCGGGAGGGCCGGGAACCCAGTACTTC.

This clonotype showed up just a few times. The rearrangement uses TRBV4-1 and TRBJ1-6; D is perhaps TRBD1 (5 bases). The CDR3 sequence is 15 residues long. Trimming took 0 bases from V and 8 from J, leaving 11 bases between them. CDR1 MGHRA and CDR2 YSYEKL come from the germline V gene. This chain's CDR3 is CASSQEGDLYSPLHF. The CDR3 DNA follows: TGCGCCAGCAGCCAAGAGGGGGACCTTTATTCACCCCTCCACTTT.

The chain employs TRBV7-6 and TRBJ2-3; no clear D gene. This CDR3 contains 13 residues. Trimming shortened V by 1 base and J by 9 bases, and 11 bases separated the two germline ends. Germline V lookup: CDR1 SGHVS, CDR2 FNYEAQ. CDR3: CASSLVSEVTQYF. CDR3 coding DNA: TGTGCCAGCAGCTTAGTGTCTGAGGTAACGCAGTATTTT.

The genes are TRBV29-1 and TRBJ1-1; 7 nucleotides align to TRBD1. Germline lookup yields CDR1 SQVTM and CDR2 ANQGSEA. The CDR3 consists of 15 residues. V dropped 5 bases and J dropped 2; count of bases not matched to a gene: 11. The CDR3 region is CSVPQGLLSNTEAFF. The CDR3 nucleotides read TGCAGCGTTCCACAGGGGCTTCTTAGTAACACTGAAGCTTTCTTT.

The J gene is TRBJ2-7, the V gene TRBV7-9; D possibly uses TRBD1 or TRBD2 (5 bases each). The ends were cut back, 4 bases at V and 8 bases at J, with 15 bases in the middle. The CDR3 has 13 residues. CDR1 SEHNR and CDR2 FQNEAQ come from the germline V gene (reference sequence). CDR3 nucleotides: TGTGCCAGCAGCTCAACCAGCCGGGGCCAGCAGTACTTC. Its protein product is CASSSTSRGQQYF.

This CDR3 reads CASSTGTASPLHF. CDR3 nucleotide sequence: TGTGCCAGTAGTACAGGGACAGCTTCACCCCTCCACTTT. The rearrangement uses TRBV19 and TRBJ1-6; 7 nucleotides agree with TRBD1. The trim removed 4 bases at V and 9 bases at J, leaving 3 bases unmatched. This CDR3 comprises 13 residues. The germline V gene encodes CDR1 LNHDA and CDR2 SQIVND (reference sequence).

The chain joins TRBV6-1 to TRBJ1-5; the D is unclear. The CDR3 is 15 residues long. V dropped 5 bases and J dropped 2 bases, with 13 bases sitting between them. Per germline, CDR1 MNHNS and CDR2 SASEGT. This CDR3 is CASSRLRGGNQPQHF. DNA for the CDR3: TGTGCCAGCAGTCGACTTCGGGGTGGCAATCAGCCCCAGCATTTT.

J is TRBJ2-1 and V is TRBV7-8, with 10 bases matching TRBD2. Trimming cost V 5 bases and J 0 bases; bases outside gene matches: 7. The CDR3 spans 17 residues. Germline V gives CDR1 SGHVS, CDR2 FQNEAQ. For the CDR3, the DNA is TGTGCCAGCAGCCTCCGGACTAGCGGAGACTCCTACAATGAGCAGTTCTTC. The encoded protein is CASSLRTSGDSYNEQFF.

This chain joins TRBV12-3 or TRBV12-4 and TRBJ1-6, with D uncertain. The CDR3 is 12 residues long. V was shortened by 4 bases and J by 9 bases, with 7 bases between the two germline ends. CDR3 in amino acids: CASSSVPSPLHF. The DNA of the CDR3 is TGTGCCAGCAGTTCGGTTCCTTCACCCCTCCACTTT.

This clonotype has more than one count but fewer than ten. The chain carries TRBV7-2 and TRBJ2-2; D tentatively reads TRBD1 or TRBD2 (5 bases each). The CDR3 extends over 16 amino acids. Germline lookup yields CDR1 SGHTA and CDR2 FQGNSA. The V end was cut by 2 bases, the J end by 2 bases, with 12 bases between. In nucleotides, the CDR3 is TGTGCCAGCAGCTTACTCGCAGGGAGTAACACCGGGGAGCTGTTTTTT. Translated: CASSLLAGSNTGELFF. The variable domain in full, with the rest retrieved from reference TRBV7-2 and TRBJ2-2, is GAGVSQSPSNKVTEKGKDVELRCDPISGHTALYWYRQSLGQGLEFLIYFQGNSAPDKSGLPSDRFSAERTGGSVSTLTIQRTQQEDSAVYLCASSLLAGSNTGELFFGEGSRLTVL.

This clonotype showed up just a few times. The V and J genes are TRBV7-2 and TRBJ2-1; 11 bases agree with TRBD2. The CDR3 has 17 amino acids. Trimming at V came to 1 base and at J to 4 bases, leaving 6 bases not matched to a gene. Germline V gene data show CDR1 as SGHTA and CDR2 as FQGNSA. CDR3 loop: CASSLGPGTSGYNEQFF. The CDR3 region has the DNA TGTGCCAGCAGCTTAGGCCCCGGGACTAGCGGTTACAATGAGCAGTTCTTC.

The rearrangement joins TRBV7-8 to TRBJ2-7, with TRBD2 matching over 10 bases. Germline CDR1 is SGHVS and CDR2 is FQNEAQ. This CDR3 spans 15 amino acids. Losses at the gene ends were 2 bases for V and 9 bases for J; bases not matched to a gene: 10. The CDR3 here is CASSLRLAGDYPQYF. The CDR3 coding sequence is TGTGCCAGCAGCTTAAGGCTAGCGGGAGACTACCCGCAGTACTTC.

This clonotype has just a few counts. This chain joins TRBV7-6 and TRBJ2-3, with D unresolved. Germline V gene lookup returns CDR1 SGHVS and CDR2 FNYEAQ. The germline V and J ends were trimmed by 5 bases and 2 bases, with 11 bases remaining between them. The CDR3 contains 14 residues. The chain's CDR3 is CASSPTYPTDTQYF. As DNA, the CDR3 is TGTGCCAGCAGCCCCACCTACCCCACAGATACGCAGTATTTT.

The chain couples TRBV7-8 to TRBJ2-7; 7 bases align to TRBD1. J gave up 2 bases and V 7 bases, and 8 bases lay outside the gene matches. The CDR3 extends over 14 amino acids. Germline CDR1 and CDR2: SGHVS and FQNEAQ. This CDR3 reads CASTEGTVAYEQYF. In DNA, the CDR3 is TGTGCCAGCACTGAGGGGACAGTTGCCTACGAGCAGTACTTC.

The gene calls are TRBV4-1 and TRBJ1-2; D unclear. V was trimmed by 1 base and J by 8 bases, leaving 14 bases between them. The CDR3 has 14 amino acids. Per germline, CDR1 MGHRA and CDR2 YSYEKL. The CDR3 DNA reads TGCGCCAGCAGCCAAGGCCCGACTGGTATAGGCTACACCTTC. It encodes CASSQGPTGIGYTF.

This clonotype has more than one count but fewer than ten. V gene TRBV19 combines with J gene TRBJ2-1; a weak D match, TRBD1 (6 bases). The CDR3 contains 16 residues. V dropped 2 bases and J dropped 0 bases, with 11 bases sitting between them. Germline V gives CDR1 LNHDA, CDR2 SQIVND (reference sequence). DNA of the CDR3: TGTGCCAGTAGTATAAGGGACACGAGCTCCTACAATGAGCAGTTCTTC. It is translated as CASSIRDTSSYNEQFF.

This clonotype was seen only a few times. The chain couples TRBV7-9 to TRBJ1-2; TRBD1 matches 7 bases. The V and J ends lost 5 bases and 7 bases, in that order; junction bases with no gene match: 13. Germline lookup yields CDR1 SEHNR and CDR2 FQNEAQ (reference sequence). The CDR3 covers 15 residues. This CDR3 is CASSTGTALRGGYTF. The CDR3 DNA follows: TGTGCCAGCAGCACAGGGACAGCCCTTCGGGGTGGCTACACCTTC.

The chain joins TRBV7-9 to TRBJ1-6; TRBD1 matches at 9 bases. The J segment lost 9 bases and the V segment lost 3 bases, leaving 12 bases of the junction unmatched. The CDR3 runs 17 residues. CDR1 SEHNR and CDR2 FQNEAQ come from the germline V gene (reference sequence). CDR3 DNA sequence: TGTGCCAGCAGCTTGCCCCCGGGACAGGGAAAAGGTTCACCCCTCCACTTT. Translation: CASSLPPGQGKGSPLHF.

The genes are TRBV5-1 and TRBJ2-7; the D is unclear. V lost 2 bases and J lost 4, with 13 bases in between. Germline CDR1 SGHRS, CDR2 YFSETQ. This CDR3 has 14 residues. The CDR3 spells CASSFSDIRYEQYF. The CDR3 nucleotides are TGCGCCAGCAGCTTTTCGGATATACGGTACGAGCAGTACTTC.

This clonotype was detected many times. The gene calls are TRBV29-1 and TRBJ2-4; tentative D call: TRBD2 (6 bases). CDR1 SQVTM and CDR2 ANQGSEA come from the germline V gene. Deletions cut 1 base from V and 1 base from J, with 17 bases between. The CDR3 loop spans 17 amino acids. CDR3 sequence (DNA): TGCAGCGTTGAAGTATCCGGGAGACCCCTCGCCAAAAACATTCAGTACTTC. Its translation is CSVEVSGRPLAKNIQYF.